These T cell receptor beta chains were read from a single sample in a study of blood T cell repertoires in COVID-19. Sequencing was performed with immunoSEQ multiplex PCR; in TCRdb, only in-frame clones are kept and a portion is missing. There are approximately 200,000 clones in the sample; nearly 85% occur only once, and approximately 5.4% lies in the top ten. The sequencing sample was made of peripheral blood. Receptors were obtained from a woman aged 25-40 years with acute or convalescent COVID-19. The CDR3 runs from the conserved cysteine through the conserved F or W. A D gene is named only where the DNA matches it firmly. Rows give clone size only sometimes, using once, few, many, or a class for an expanded clone.

V: TRBV29-1
D: .
J: TRBJ1-3
size: .
DNA: TGCAGCGTTCACAGTGGAAACACCATATATTTT
CDR3: CSVHSGNTIYF

V: TRBV5-1
D: TRBD2
J: TRBJ2-7
size: .
DNA: TGCGCCAGCAGCTTGGCGGGGACTAGCGGGCACGAGCAGTACTTC
CDR3: CASSLAGTSGHEQYF

V: TRBV27
D: .
J: TRBJ2-2
size: .
DNA: TGTGCCAGCAGTCCAACCCCTCCTAAAACCGGGACCGGGGAGCTGTTTTTT
CDR3: CASSPTPPKTGTGELFF

V: TRBV6-5
D: .
J: TRBJ1-3
size: .
DNA: TGTGCCAGCAGCCCCGGACAAAGCTCTGGAAACACCATATATTTT
CDR3: CASSPGQSSGNTIYF

V: TRBV27
D: .
J: TRBJ1-1
size: .
DNA: TGTGCCAGCAGTTTATCCACCACAGGGCAAATTTTAACTGAAGCTTTCTTT
CDR3: CASSLSTTGQILTEAFF

V: TRBV28
D: TRBD1
J: TRBJ2-7
size: few
DNA: TGTGCCAGCAGTCGGACTCCGGGACAGGGATACGAGCAGTACTTC
CDR3: CASSRTPGQGYEQYF

V: TRBV5-1
D: .
J: TRBJ2-4
size: once
DNA: TGCGCCAGCAGCTTGGCCATGACTAGTAACATTCAGTACTTC
CDR3: CASSLAMTSNIQYF

V: TRBV7-3
D: TRBD2
J: TRBJ2-1
size: once
DNA: TGTGCCAGCAGCAATCAGCGGGGGGGCCGAAATGAGCAGTTCTTC
CDR3: CASSNQRGGRNEQFF

V: TRBV27
D: .
J: TRBJ1-2
size: .
DNA: TGTGCCAGCAGTTGGGGAGCGAATCAGGGCTACACCTTC
CDR3: CASSWGANQGYTF

V: TRBV7-2
D: TRBD1
J: TRBJ1-6
size: many
DNA: TGTGCCTGCCCCCCGCCTGACAGGGAGTCACCCCTCCACTTT
CDR3: CACPPPDRESPLHF

V: TRBV7-2
D: TRBD2
J: TRBJ2-7
size: .
DNA: TGTGCCAGCAGCTTAGTAATGGTGACTAGCGGTTACGAGCAGTACTTC
CDR3: CASSLVMVTSGYEQYF

V: TRBV5-5
D: .
J: TRBJ1-1
size: .
DNA: TGTGCCAGCCGCCCGACAGATTGGACTGAAGCTTTCTTT
CDR3: CASRPTDWTEAFF

V: TRBV9
D: .
J: TRBJ2-2
size: .
DNA: TGTGCCAGCAGCCGCGAACCAGGGAACACCGGGGAGCTGTTTTTT
CDR3: CASSREPGNTGELFF

V: TRBV6-2/TRBV6-3
D: .
J: TRBJ1-1
size: .
DNA: TGTGCCAGCAGTTACAACCGGGAATATTACACTGAAGCTTTCTTT
CDR3: CASSYNREYYTEAFF

V: TRBV3-1/TRBV3-2
D: .
J: TRBJ1-5
size: few
DNA: TGTGCCAGCAGCCAAGGACAGAGCAATCAGCCCCAGCATTTT
CDR3: CASSQGQSNQPQHF

V: TRBV12-3/TRBV12-4
D: .
J: TRBJ1-2
size: .
DNA: TGTGCCAGCAGTCCCGGACTCGGTGGCTACACCTTC
CDR3: CASSPGLGGYTF

V: TRBV13
D: .
J: TRBJ1-3
size: .
DNA: TGTGCCAGCAGCTTAGGCCTAGGGGGAGCCGGCGGTTCTGGAAACACCATATATTTT
CDR3: CASSLGLGGAGGSGNTIYF

V: TRBV5-4
D: .
J: TRBJ1-6
size: .
DNA: TGTGCCAGCAGCTTAATTACGGAGAAGGGGTCACCCCTCCACTTT
CDR3: CASSLITEKGSPLHF

V: TRBV11-2
D: .
J: TRBJ1-1
size: .
DNA: TGTGCCAGCAGCTGGAGGTCCAACACGCTGGTAGCTTTCTTT
CDR3: CASSWRSNTLVAFF

V: TRBV5-1
D: .
J: TRBJ1-2
size: .
DNA: TGCGCCAGCAGCTTGGCCCGGGACACGACCTATGGCTACACCTTC
CDR3: CASSLARDTTYGYTF

V: TRBV9
D: .
J: TRBJ1-1
size: .
DNA: TGTGCCAGCAGCGTCCACGGACAGCGCACTGAAGCTTTCTTT
CDR3: CASSVHGQRTEAFF

V: TRBV2
D: .
J: TRBJ2-7
size: once
DNA: TGTGCCAGCAGCGCCGACCGGGACATCCGACCCTCCGGGGAGCGGGAGCAGTACTTC
CDR3: CASSADRDIRPSGEREQYF

V: TRBV3-1/TRBV3-2
D: TRBD1
J: TRBJ1-1
size: .
DNA: TGTGCCAGCAGCCCCGGACAGGTCTTAACTGAAGCTTTCTTT
CDR3: CASSPGQVLTEAFF

V: TRBV6-2/TRBV6-3
D: TRBD2
J: TRBJ2-3
size: .
DNA: TGTGCCAGCAGTATTGCCGGGACTAGCTCTGCAGATACGCAGTATTTT
CDR3: CASSIAGTSSADTQYF

V: TRBV7-2
D: TRBD2
J: TRBJ2-7
size: .
DNA: TGTGCCAGCAGCTTTAGCGGGAGCTACGAGCAGTACTTC
CDR3: CASSFSGSYEQYF

V: TRBV7-2
D: .
J: TRBJ1-2
size: once
DNA: TGTGCCAGCAGCTTAGGAGTAGAGCTCTTATTTAACTATGGCTACACCTTC
CDR3: CASSLGVELLFNYGYTF

V: TRBV10-3
D: TRBD1
J: TRBJ1-2
size: .
DNA: TGTGCCATCACTCAGACAGGGGGAAACGGCTACACCTTC
CDR3: CAITQTGGNGYTF

V: TRBV30
D: .
J: TRBJ2-1
size: .
DNA: TGTGCCTGGAGCCGGGACTTCCAGAACAATGAGCAGTTCTTC
CDR3: CAWSRDFQNNEQFF

V: TRBV7-9
D: .
J: TRBJ1-6
size: .
DNA: TGTGCCAGCAGCCCGCGAAACAGGGATTCACCCCTCCACTTT
CDR3: CASSPRNRDSPLHF

V: TRBV30
D: .
J: TRBJ2-5
size: few
DNA: TGTGCCTGGACCTCACCAGCGTACCAAGAGACCCAGTACTTC
CDR3: CAWTSPAYQETQYF

V: TRBV5-1
D: TRBD1
J: TRBJ1-2
size: .
DNA: TGCGCCAGCAGAAAGGGGACAGGAGCCCATGGCTACACCTTC
CDR3: CASRKGTGAHGYTF

V: TRBV6-6
D: TRBD2
J: TRBJ2-3
size: .
DNA: TGTGCCAGCGAATCGGGGGGGGGTCCAGATACGCAGTATTTT
CDR3: CASESGGGPDTQYF